The 3 T cell receptor beta chains in this list originate from one sample, sequenced in a study of T-cell reconstitution after alpha-beta-depleted transplantation in children (dated by TCRdb to 2016 to 2017). Read against the paper, the sample's treatment or condition label means: allogeneic hematopoietic cell transplantation with graft depleted of TCRalphabeta T cells and CD19 B cells. Library preparation used PCR. Instrument used: Illumina HiSeq 2500. To normalize quantification of the TCRbeta repertoire, the TCR libraries were built with molecular barcoding that relied on unique molecular identifiers. TCRdb cleaned the public reads at Q25 with fastp, built clones with MiXCR and kept in-frame beta chains. Every distinct CDR3 protein forms one entry, paired with its most common genes and DNA. A total of 450,000 to 550,000 distinct CDR3 sequences appear in this sample, 11% of them only once. Around 15% of the sample belongs to the ten largest clones.

The sequences come from PBMCs, mostly from graft donor cells, collected 180 days after TCRalphabeta/CD19-depleted stem cell transplant. The origin of the receptors is a female patient between 2 and 15 years old who had a stem cell transplant for aplastic anemia, so the T cells may come from the graft donor.

This clonotype has more than one count but fewer than ten. The chain joins TRBV10-3 to TRBJ1-1, with D possibly matching TRBD1 (6 bases). CDR3 length: 15 residues. CDR1 and CDR2 (germline): ENHRY, SYGVKD. With 8 bases removed from V and 5 bases from J, the gap between germline ends came to 21 bases. CDR3 sequence reads: CAISRARGFGTEAFF. CDR3 bases: TGTGCCATCTCCCGGGCCAGGGGCTTCGGGACTGAAGCTTTCTTT.

V gene TRBV20-1 combines with J gene TRBJ2-2, with 7 nucleotides matching TRBD1. This CDR3 spans 15 amino acids. In germline, CDR1 is DFQATT, CDR2 SNEGSKA (reference sequence). The trim removed 2 bases at V and 7 bases at J, leaving 10 bases unmatched. In DNA, the CDR3 is TGCAGTGCTAGACAGGGGGTCCCCCTTGGCGGGGAGCTGTTTTTT. It is translated as CSARQGVPLGGELFF.

This chain connects TRBV28 to TRBJ2-5; 8 nucleotides line up with TRBD2. V gave up 4 bases and J gave up 4 bases; unmatched junction bases: 11. Germline V lookup: CDR1 MDHEN, CDR2 SYDVKM. This CDR3 region has 16 residues. The CDR3 spells CASSSPGGEKGETQYF. The CDR3 DNA sequence: TGTGCCAGCAGTTCCCCGGGGGGGGAGAAGGGAGAGACCCAGTACTTC.